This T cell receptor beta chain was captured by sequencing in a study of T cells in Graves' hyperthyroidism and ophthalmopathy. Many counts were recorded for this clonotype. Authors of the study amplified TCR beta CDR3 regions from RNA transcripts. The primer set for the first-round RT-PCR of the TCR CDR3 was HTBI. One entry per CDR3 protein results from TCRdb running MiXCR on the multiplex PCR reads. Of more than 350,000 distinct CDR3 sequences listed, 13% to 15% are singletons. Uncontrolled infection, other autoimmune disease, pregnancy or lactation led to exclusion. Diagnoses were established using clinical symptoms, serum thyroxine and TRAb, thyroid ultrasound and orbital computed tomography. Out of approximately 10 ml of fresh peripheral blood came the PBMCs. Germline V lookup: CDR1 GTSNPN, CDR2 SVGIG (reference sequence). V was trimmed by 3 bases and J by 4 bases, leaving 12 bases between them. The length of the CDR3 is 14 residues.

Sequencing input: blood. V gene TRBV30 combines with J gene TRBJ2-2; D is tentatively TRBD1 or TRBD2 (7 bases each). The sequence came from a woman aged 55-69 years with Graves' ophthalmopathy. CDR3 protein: CAWSPGGVTGELFF. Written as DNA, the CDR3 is TGTGCCTGGAGCCCAGGGGGGGTCACCGGGGAGCTGTTTTTT.